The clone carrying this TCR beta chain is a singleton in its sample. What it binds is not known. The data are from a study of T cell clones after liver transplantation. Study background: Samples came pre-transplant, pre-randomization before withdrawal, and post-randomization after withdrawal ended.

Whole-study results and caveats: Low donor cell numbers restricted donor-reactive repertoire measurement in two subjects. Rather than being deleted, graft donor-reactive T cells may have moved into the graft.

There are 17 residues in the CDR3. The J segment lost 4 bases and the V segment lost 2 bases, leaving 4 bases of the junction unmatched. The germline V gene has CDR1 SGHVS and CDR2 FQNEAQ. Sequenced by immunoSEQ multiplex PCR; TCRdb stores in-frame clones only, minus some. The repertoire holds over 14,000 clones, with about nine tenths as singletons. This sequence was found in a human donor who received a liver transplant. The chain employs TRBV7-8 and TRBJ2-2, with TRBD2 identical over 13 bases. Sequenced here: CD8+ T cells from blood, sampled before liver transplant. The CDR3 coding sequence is TGTGCCAGCAGCTTACGGACTAGCGGGAGCGGCACCGGGGAGCTGTTTTTT. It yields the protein CASSLRTSGSGTGELFF.